The present TCR beta chain was sequenced within a study of blood T cells in healthy people across ages (dated by TCRdb to between 2014 and 2017). As for the study more broadly: In model experiments, roughly one uniquely barcoded TCR beta cDNA molecule per two T cells was captured by template switching. For two donors (one aged 18 to 30 and one aged 80 or older), the study analyzed two additional independent replicas of 1 million unique cDNA reads from the same blood draw. To avoid experimental bias, donors of different ages were spread randomly across the sequencing lanes. Donors were grouped into four age groups: young (average roughly 17 years), middle-aged (less than 40), aged (around 60) and long-lived (approximately 81). Using deep sequencing normalized with unique cDNA molecular identifiers, the study measured how TCR beta repertoire diversity changes with age. On the study overall, not on this receptor specifically: There was a strong correlation between observed TCR beta diversity and the percentage of naive T cells measured by flow cytometry. Estimates of total diversity based on one million sequenced T cells were regarded as lower bounds and as underestimates. Because profiling used bulk unsorted PBMCs, naive and antigen-experienced compartments could not be compared conclusively. The long-lived group showed more naive CD4+ T cells, fewer expanded clones and increased TCR diversity than the aged group, suggesting age selection. Observed TCR beta diversity per million T cells fell roughly linearly with age, and a significant reduction was already apparent by age around 40. The CMV infection status of donors was not known, potentially confounding age-related changes in expanded clonotypes.

The donors were 40 or so Caucasian individuals from Russia, aged roughly 6 to 100 years, who were systemically healthy. Each donor gave ten milliliters of peripheral blood, drawn into EDTA-treated Vacutainer tubes. Ficoll-Paque density-gradient centrifugation was used to isolate PBMCs, with at least 6.5 million per sample. Trizol reagent was used to extract total RNA from the PBMCs, yielding at least 6 micrograms per sample. For every donor, an aliquot of PBMCs went through flow cytometry to measure the percentages of naive CD45RAhigh/CD27high T cells. The germline V gene (reference sequence) gives CDR1 as DFQATT and CDR2 as SNEGSKA. The CDR3 contains 16 residues, cysteine and phenylalanine counted. Solely the CDR3 DNA is kept, with 48 bases framed from the first base. The junction carries 18 bases between V and J, which are trimmed by 4 bases and 2 bases respectively. Preparation of the library involved 5' RACE. Sequenced using an Illumina HiSeq 2500. A second PCR of roughly 7 to 11 cycles was performed with a sample-barcoded 5' primer and a J-beta primer mix. A template-switch 5' adaptor carrying 12 random nucleotides introduced a unique molecular identifier onto each TCR beta cDNA molecule. At least 2.5 million CDR3-containing paired-end reads were obtained from each sample. First-strand cDNA synthesis was performed from all RNA using the Mint cDNA synthesis kit, with priming by a TRBC-specific oligonucleotide. Following uracil-DNA glycosylase treatment, all cDNA underwent a first 18-cycle PCR with the universal primers M1SS and BC2_uni_R. As for how the authors treated the data: For normalization, 1 million high-quality reads, each with a distinct molecular identifier, were randomly selected from each sample. Reads with shared molecular identifiers were discarded instead of being binned into consensus sequences. CDR3 identification, clonotype clustering and error correction used MiTCR with a Q25 quality threshold and the strictest error-elimination algorithm. A nonparametric unseen species model with Euler transformation was used to estimate lower-bound total TCR beta diversity. TCRdb itself trimmed the public reads at Q25 with fastp, ran MiXCR and retained productive beta chains. All rows with the same CDR3 protein become a single entry with the most common DNA and genes. The V and J calls were determined by TCRdb, not by the authors. This sample holds roughly 1.5 million distinct CDR3 sequences; roughly two fifths were observed only once. The top ten hold around 4% of the sample.

As to this clonotype: The antigen it binds to is not known. Base qualities are missing; no much larger clone stands one base away.

This sequence uses TRBV20-1 and TRBJ2-1; TRBD2 is possibly the D segment (6 matching bases). The sequence was obtained from a woman under 30 in good health. Sequenced material: blood. The CDR3 reads CSAKGLAGPTYNEQFF. The DNA reads TGCAGTGCTAAGGGCCTGGCGGGACCAACCTACAATGAGCAGTTCTTC.